Below, 21 T cell receptor beta chains from the same sample are listed, as sequenced in a study of T cell responses to AZD1222 COVID-19 vaccine. TCRdb's table, derived via immunoSEQ multiplex PCR, lists solely in-frame clones and lacks some. The sample carries 120,000 to 150,000 clones, 88% recorded once. This specimen consisted of peripheral blood, obtained on day 0 of AZD1222 vaccination. The receptors come from an adult in good health.

The chain joins TRBV21-1 to TRBJ1-5; the table assigns TRBD1, which was not confirmed against the DNA. TRBV21-1 is tagged as a pseudogene. The CDR3 loop spans 16 amino acids. This CDR3 reads CASSKARQVGRQPQHF. The CDR3 nucleotides read TGTGCCAGCAGCAAAGCGCGACAGGTAGGTCGTCAGCCCCAGCATTTT.

CDR3 coding DNA: TGTGCCAGCAGCTTAGGACTAGCGACATTTAGCGAGCAGTTCTTC. Translation gives CASSLGLATFSEQFF. V gene TRBV3-1 (or the pseudogene TRBV3-2) combines with J gene TRBJ2-1; TRBD2 matches at 9 bases. Trimming took 5 bases from V and 10 from J; bases not matched to a gene: 12. This CDR3 comprises 15 residues. Germline-derived CDR1 and CDR2 are LGHDT and YNNKEL (reference sequence).

The V call is TRBV7-9, the J call TRBJ1-2, with no clear D. The germline CDR1 and CDR2 sequences are SEHNR and FQNEAQ (reference sequence). V lost 3 bases and J 3 bases, leaving 14 bases between the germline ends. The CDR3 has 15 amino acids. As DNA, the CDR3 is TGTGCCAGCAGCTTTCTAGCCGGGATTGACTATGGCTACACCTTC. Its translation is CASSFLAGIDYGYTF.

Here the CDR3 reads CASSGGAANYGYTF. The CDR3 DNA is TGCGCCAGCAGCGGAGGGGCTGCTAACTATGGCTACACCTTC. The chain is built from TRBV5-1 and TRBJ1-2; tentatively, D is TRBD1 (5 bases). The length of the CDR3 is 14 residues. In germline, CDR1 is SGHRS, CDR2 YFSETQ. V dropped 4 bases and J dropped 0 bases, with 10 bases sitting between them.

V gene TRBV19 combines with J gene TRBJ2-5, with 12 nucleotides matching TRBD1. Germline CDR1 reads LNHDA; CDR2 reads SQIVND (reference sequence). With V trimmed by 3 bases and J by 4 bases, 3 bases remained unmatched. The CDR3 loop spans 15 amino acids. The CDR3: CASSMGQGAGETQYF. CDR3 sequence (DNA): TGTGCCAGTAGTATGGGACAGGGGGCTGGAGAGACCCAGTACTTC.

V and J are TRBV5-8 and TRBJ1-1; 9 bases line up with TRBD1. This CDR3 spans 15 amino acids. V lost 4 bases and J lost 4; bases outside the gene matches: 8. Germline values: CDR1 SGHTS, CDR2 YDEGEE. This chain's CDR3 is CASSHYRGPSTEAFF. CDR3 DNA: TGTGCCAGCAGCCACTACAGGGGGCCGAGCACTGAAGCTTTCTTT. Full variable domain (missing parts from reference TRBV5-8 and TRBJ1-1): EAGVTQSPTHLIKTRGQQATLRCSPISGHTSVYWYQQALGLGLQFLLWYDEGEERNRGNFPPRFSGRQFPNYSSELNVNALELEDSALYLCASSHYRGPSTEAFFGQGTRLTVV.

The CDR3 sequence: CASSLIETGRNEQYF. The CDR3 DNA reads TGCGCCAGCAGCTTGATCGAGACAGGGAGGAACGAGCAGTACTTC. This chain uses TRBV5-1 with TRBJ2-7; D perhaps matches TRBD1 (7 bases). Germline assignment: CDR1 SGHRS and CDR2 YFSETQ. The CDR3 is 15 residues long. The V end lost 1 base, the J end lost 5 bases, and 16 bases lay between the germline ends.

CDR3 bases: TGTGCCAGCAGAGGAGGGCCGAACACCGGGGAGCTGTTTTTT. Translating gives CASRGGPNTGELFF. The chain combines TRBV6-4 with TRBJ2-2; D is possibly TRBD2 (6 bases). V lost 6 bases and J 0 bases, leaving 8 bases between the germline ends. CDR1 MRHNA and CDR2 SNTAGT come from the germline V gene. CDR3 length: 14 residues.

The chain has TRBV7-2 and TRBJ1-1; tentatively, D is TRBD1 (5 bases). The length of the CDR3 is 13 residues. Germline assignment: CDR1 SGHTA and CDR2 FQGNSA. The V and J ends lost 3 bases and 4 bases respectively, with 9 bases between them. The CDR3 bases are TGTGCCAGCAGCTTGGACGGGGGCACTGAAGCTTTCTTT. It is translated as CASSLDGGTEAFF.

This sequence joins TRBV7-2 and TRBJ2-7, with 15 bases aligning to TRBD2. This CDR3 region has 17 residues. V was pared by 4 bases and J by 4 bases, with 8 bases of the junction left unmatched. Germline assignment: CDR1 SGHTA and CDR2 FQGNSA. The CDR3 here is CASSSSPGLAGGYEQYF. The DNA of the CDR3 is TGTGCCAGCAGCTCCTCCCCGGGACTAGCGGGGGGTTACGAGCAGTACTTC.

The V and J genes are TRBV7-8 and TRBJ1-3; unclear D gene. Trimming removed 3 bases at V and 4 bases at J, with 13 bases between. The CDR3 sequence is 15 residues long. Germline-derived CDR1 and CDR2 are SGHVS and FQNEAQ. Written as DNA, the CDR3 is TGTGCCAGCAGCTTGGGAGCATCAGGAGGAAACACCATATATTTT. The encoded protein is CASSLGASGGNTIYF. The whole variable domain, remainder taken from reference TRBV7-8 and TRBJ1-3, is GAGVSQSPRYKVAKRGQDVALRCDPISGHVSLFWYQQALGQGPEFLTYFQNEAQLDKSGLPSDRFFAERPEGSVSTLKIQRTQQEDSAVYLCASSLGASGGNTIYFGEGSWLTVV.

The CDR3 bases are TGTGCCAGCAGCCAAGGGGTCAGGGAAGAGACCCAGTACTTC. Encoded protein: CASSQGVREETQYF. The chain recombines TRBV4-2 with TRBJ2-5; a possible D gene is TRBD1 (5 bases). The CDR3 length is 14 residues. In germline, CDR1 is LGHNA, CDR2 YNFKEQ. The V end lost 1 base, the J end lost 3 bases, and 9 bases lay between the germline ends.

The genes are TRBV6-5 and TRBJ2-7; 7 nucleotides align to TRBD1. V shed 5 bases and J 2 bases; nucleotides not matched to a gene: 6. This CDR3 comprises 14 residues. Germline V gives CDR1 MNHEY, CDR2 SVGAGI. CDR3 sequence (DNA): TGTGCCAGCAGTACCTGGACAGGTGCCTACGAGCAGTACTTC. Residues: CASSTWTGAYEQYF.

The rearrangement links TRBV28 to TRBJ1-2, with TRBD1 as a possible D gene (5 bases). CDR1 and CDR2 from the germline V gene are MDHEN and SYDVKM. This CDR3 has 16 residues. Trimming removed 6 bases from V and 2 bases from J, with 19 bases in between. In DNA form, the CDR3 reads TGTGCCAGCAGGGTTGGGGGTTCGAGGGGAAACTATGGCTACACCTTC. Protein product: CASRVGGSRGNYGYTF.

This clone was seen once. The genes are TRBV7-9 and TRBJ2-2; D ambiguous. Germline CDR1 SEHNR, CDR2 FQNEAQ (reference sequence). V was trimmed by 5 bases and J by 6 bases, leaving 1 base between them. This CDR3 is built from 10 residues. The CDR3 spells CASSPGELFF. The CDR3, as DNA: TGTGCCAGCAGCCCCGGGGAGCTGTTTTTT.

This clone came up once. The chain has TRBV10-3 and TRBJ2-1; no clear D gene. The CDR3 runs to 13 residues. Germline V gene sequence: CDR1 ENHRY, CDR2 SYGVKD. V shed 6 bases and J shed 8 bases, with 14 bases lying between them. In nucleotides, the CDR3 is TGTGCCATCAGCTCCCCAAATGAGGATGAGCAGTTCTTC. Translation: CAISSPNEDEQFF.

The chain links TRBV30 to TRBJ2-7; D perhaps matches TRBD1 (6 bases). This CDR3 is 16 amino acids long. Per germline, CDR1 GTSNPN and CDR2 SVGIG (reference sequence). V lost 0 bases to trimming and J lost 1 base, with 16 bases between them. The CDR3 spells CAWSVAPRDTSYEQYF. In DNA, the CDR3 is TGTGCCTGGAGTGTAGCCCCCCGGGACACATCCTACGAGCAGTACTTC.

The rearrangement uses TRBV11-2 and TRBJ1-4; D is ambiguous. V was shortened by 5 bases and J by 7 bases, with 14 bases between the two germline ends. This CDR3 contains 14 residues. The V gene's germline CDR1 is SGHAT and CDR2 FQNNGV. CDR3 in DNA: TGTGCCAGCAGCACGAGGGTCGATAGTGAAAAACTGTTTTTT. It is translated as CASSTRVDSEKLFF.

The V gene is TRBV3-1 (or the pseudogene TRBV3-2), the J gene TRBJ1-1, with a tentative D call TRBD1 (5 bases). V gave up 5 bases and J gave up 7 bases, with 11 bases separating them. Germline lookup yields CDR1 LGHDT and CDR2 YNNKEL (reference sequence). The length of the CDR3 is 12 residues. CDR3 DNA sequence: TGTGCCAGCAGCTTACACGGGGGTGAAGCTTTCTTT. Its translation is CASSLHGGEAFF.

The chain joins TRBV2 to TRBJ2-3; 11 bases are shared with TRBD2. Germline V gene data show CDR1 as SNHLY and CDR2 as FYNNEI. The junction had 1 base not matched to a gene; V was cut back by 4 bases and J by 4 bases. The CDR3 has 14 residues. CDR3 bases: TGTGCCAGCAGTGGACTAGCGGGGTCAGATACGCAGTATTTT. This encodes CASSGLAGSDTQYF.

This chain uses TRBV10-3 with TRBJ2-7; 7 nucleotides agree with TRBD1. V trimming: 6 bases; J trimming: 2 bases; junction bases outside the gene matches: 10. Germline values: CDR1 ENHRY, CDR2 SYGVKD. CDR3 length equals 15 residues. CDR3 nucleotide sequence: TGTGCCATCAGGAAAGACAGGGTAGGGCCCTACGAGCAGTACTTC. Amino acid sequence: CAIRKDRVGPYEQYF.